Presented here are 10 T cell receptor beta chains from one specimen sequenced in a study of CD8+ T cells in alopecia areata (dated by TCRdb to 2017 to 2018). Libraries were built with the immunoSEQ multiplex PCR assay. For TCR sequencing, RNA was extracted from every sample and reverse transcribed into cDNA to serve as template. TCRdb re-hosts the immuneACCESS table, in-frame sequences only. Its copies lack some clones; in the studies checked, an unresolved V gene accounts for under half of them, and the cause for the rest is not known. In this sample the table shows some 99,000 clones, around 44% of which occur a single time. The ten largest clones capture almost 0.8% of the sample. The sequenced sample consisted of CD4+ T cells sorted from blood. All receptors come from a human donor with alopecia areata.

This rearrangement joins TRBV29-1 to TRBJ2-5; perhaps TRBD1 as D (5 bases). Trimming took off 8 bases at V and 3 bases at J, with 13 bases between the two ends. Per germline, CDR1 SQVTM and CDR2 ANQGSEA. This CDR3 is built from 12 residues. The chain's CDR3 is CSIVTVEETQYF. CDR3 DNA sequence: TGCAGCATTGTGACAGTTGAAGAGACCCAGTACTTC.

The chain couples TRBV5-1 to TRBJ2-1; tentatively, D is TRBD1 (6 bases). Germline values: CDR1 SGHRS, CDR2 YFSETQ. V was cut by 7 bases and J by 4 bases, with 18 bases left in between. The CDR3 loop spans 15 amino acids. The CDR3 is CASDSGTDRYNEQFF. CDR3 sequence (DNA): TGCGCCAGCGACTCCGGGACGGACAGATACAATGAGCAGTTCTTC.

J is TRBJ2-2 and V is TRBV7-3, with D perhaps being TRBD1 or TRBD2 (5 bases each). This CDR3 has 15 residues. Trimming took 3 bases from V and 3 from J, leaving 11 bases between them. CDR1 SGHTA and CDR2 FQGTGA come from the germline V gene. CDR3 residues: CASSFGGPYTGELFF. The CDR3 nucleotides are TGTGCCAGCAGCTTTGGGGGTCCGTACACCGGGGAGCTGTTTTTT.

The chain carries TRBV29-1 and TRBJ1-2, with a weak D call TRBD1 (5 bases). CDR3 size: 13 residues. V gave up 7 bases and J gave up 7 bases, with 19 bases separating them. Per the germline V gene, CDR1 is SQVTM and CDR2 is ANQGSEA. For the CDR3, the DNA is TGCAGCGCGGTGTCGGGGGAGGGGTCTGGCTACACCTTC. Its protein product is CSAVSGEGSGYTF. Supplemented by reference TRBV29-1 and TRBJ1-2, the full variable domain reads SAVISQKPSRDICQRGTSLTIQCQVDSQVTMMFWYRQQPGQSLTLIATANQGSEATYESGFVIDKFPISRPNLTFSTLTVSNMSPEDSSIYLCSAVSGEGSGYTFGSGTRLTVV.

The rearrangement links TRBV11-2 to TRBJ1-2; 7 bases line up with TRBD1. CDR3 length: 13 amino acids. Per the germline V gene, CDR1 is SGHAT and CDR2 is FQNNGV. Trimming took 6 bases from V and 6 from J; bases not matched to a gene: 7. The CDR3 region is CASSKTGENGYTF. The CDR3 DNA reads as TGTGCCAGCAGTAAAACAGGGGAGAATGGCTACACCTTC. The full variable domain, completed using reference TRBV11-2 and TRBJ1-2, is EAGVAQSPRYKIIEKRQSVAFWCNPISGHATLYWYQQILGQGPKLLIQFQNNGVVDDSQLPKDRFSAERLKGVDSTLKIQPAKLEDSAVYLCASSKTGENGYTFGSGTRLTVV.

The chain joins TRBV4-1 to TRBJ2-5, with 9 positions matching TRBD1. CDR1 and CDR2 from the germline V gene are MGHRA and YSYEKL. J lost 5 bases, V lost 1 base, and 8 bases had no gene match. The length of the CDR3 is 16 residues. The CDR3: CASSQGWGQGMETQYF. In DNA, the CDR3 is TGCGCCAGCAGCCAAGGTTGGGGACAGGGAATGGAGACCCAGTACTTC.

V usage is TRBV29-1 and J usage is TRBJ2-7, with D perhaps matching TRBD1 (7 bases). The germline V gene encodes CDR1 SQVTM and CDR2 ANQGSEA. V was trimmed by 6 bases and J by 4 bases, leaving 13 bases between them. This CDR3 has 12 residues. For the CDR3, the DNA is TGCAGCGTGACAGGGACTGCATACGAGCAGTACTTC. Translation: CSVTGTAYEQYF.

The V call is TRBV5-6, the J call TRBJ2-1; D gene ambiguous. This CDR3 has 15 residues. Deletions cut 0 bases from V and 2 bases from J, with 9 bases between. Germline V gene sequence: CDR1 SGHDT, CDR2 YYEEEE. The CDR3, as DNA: TGTGCCAGCAGCTTGGTCCCTGGTCCCTACAATGAGCAGTTCTTC. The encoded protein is CASSLVPGPYNEQFF.

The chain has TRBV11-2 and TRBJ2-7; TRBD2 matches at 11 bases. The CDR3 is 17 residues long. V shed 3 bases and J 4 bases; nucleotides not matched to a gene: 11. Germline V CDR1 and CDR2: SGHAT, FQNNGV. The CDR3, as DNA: TGTGCCAGCAGCTTTACTAGCGGGGGCGCAGCCCTATACGAGCAGTACTTC. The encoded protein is CASSFTSGGAALYEQYF.

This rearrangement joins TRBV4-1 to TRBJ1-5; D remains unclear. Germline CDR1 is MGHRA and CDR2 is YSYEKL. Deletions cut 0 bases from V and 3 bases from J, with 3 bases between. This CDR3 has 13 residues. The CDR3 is CASSQDTNQPQHF. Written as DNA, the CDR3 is TGCGCCAGCAGCCAAGATACCAATCAGCCCCAGCATTTT.